This T cell receptor (beta chain) was captured by sequencing in a study of graft-versus-host responses after intestinal transplantation (dated by TCRdb to 2020 to 2023). About the investigation overall: Recipients received multivisceral, liver-intestinal, or isolated intestinal transplants. Every recipient was given anti-thymocyte globulin induction, then maintenance tacrolimus and steroids for approximately 3 years. Graft-versus-host and host-versus-graft alloreactive T cell clones were tracked in the graft, circulation and bone marrow after intestinal transplantation using bulk TCR-beta CDR3 sequencing. To identify alloreactive clones, pre-transplant mixed lymphocyte reaction products were sequenced and compared with unstimulated pre-transplant donor and recipient T cells. The cohort enrolled about two dozen intestinal transplant recipients, one of whom was a retransplant, and 3 patients without pretransplant specimens were excluded. Donor T cell macrochimerism was defined as a peak of at least 4% donor T cells among recipient peripheral blood mononuclear cells. Instead of going to the commercial service, samples from a few later patients were sequenced in-house on an Illumina MiSeq and processed with MiXCR.

What the study reported, not specific to this receptor: The conclusions were limited by the relatively low number and heterogeneity of the intestinal transplant patients. Early after transplant, peak levels of circulating GvH clones were associated with declines in HvG clones. In the allografts of patients with donor T cell macrochimerism, GvH to HvG T cell clonal ratios were high. GvH clones were found in recipient bone marrow, and some of the GvH clones appeared earlier in ileal mucosa or blood, which is consistent with an intestinal mucosal origin.

With regard to this clone: Its recognized antigen is unknown. The input lacks base qualities; no much larger clone sits a single base away.

The library came from the immunoSEQ multiplex PCR assay. For most patients, genomic DNA was isolated with the Qiagen DNeasy Blood and Tissue Kit and sent frozen to Adaptive Biotechnologies for TCR sequencing. Adaptive Biotechnologies carried out high-throughput TCR-beta CDR3 sequencing of genomic DNA for most patients. The authors' pipeline ran thus. TCR sequencing data were retrieved from Adaptive's ImmunoSEQ software for around 20 patients, whereas a few other patients were processed with MiXCR and VDJtools. To correct CD4 versus CD8 sorting errors, any sequence found in both subsets at a frequency ratio below 5:1 was removed. CDR3 nucleotide sequences shared by donor and recipient were removed because the origin of these sequences could not be assigned. At least 2-fold expansion over unstimulated cells and a minimum CFSE-low frequency of 0.002% (template counts) or 0.001% (read counts) were required for clones to be classified as alloreactive. A clone was considered mappable if detected in the sequenced pre-transplant spleen, lymph node, or MLR CFSE-low populations of the donor or recipient. The cumulative frequency of alloreactive clones was calculated as a percentage of all sequences, weighted by copy number. In its TCRdb copy, this immuneACCESS table keeps in-frame sequences only and misses some clones. Where compared with another copy, unresolved V genes explain less than half of these, and the others have no known cause. V, J and clone size derive from that table, while D and trimming were established from the DNA sequence. Counted in this sample were over 100,000 clones; roughly 93% of them appeared once. The leading ten clones occupy 0.95% to 1.5% of the sample.

From its cysteine to its phenylalanine, the CDR3 spans 13 amino acids. The entry retains the CDR3 DNA only, 39 bases that are in frame from base 1. The germline V gene (reference sequence) supplies CDR1 MNHEY and CDR2 SMNVEV. V is pared back by 0 bases and J by 9 bases, with 9 bases lying between the germline termini. The time point label, as the study defines it: cells obtained before transplantation from donor or recipient. CD3+CD4+ and CD3+CD8+ populations were FACS-sorted from unstimulated pre-transplant donor and recipient cells taken from spleen or lymph nodes. The sequences come from unstimulated CD8+ T cells sorted from spleen or lymph node cells, collected before transplant. The chain links TRBV27 with TRBJ1-5, with the identity of the D gene unclear. This sequence was found in a human donor who was the organ donor for an intestinal transplant. The CDR3 in this case is CASSLSSDRPQHF. The sequenced DNA is TGTGCCAGCAGTTTATCTAGTGATCGGCCCCAGCATTTT.